This T cell receptor (beta chain) was observed in a study of shared clonotypes between healthy human individuals. The CDR3 contains 14 residues. Germline assignment: CDR1 SEHNR and CDR2 FQNEAQ (reference sequence). With 1 base removed from V and 5 bases from J, the gap between germline ends came to 11 bases. The naive CD8 subset, CD45RO-negative cells positively selected for CCR7, excluded terminally differentiated effector memory CD45RA+ cells. The sorted-subset replicate PCRs were given about 210 ng DNA, which is about 30,000 T cell genomes. Only in-frame clones appear in the TCRdb table, and some are missing; sequencing was by immunoSEQ multiplex PCR. In the table there are 1.5 million to 2.5 million clones, about 95% of which are singletons.

The sequenced material came from naive CD8+ T cells sorted from blood. The chain employs TRBV7-9 and TRBJ2-5; D uncertain. The clonotype was recovered from a man aged 18 to 29 in good health. CDR3 sequence: CASSLVVSGETQYF. CDR3 DNA: TGTGCCAGCAGCTTAGTTGTTTCCGGGGAGACCCAGTACTTC.